This record concerns one T cell receptor (beta chain) sequence. As yet, its antigen is unknown. Here immunoSEQ multiplex PCR was the method, and the copy in TCRdb shows in-frame clones only, minus some. The sample includes about 140,000 clones, around 90% seen only once; the top ten take 3% to 3.5%. With 0 bases removed from V and 4 bases from J, the gap between germline ends came to 6 bases. The CDR3 covers 13 residues. Germline V gene data show CDR1 as KGHSH and CDR2 as LQKENI. These data belong to a study of T cell responses to AZD1222 COVID-19 vaccine. Findings and limits, study-wide: The study identified only five to seven AZD1222 recipients as seropositive at baseline. The study sampled repertoires only after the peak T cell response. There were mostly white British donors and more females than males, and clonal diversity was possibly underestimated.

Second-dose recipients at about 4 or about 12 weeks were treated as one pooled group. The chain links TRBV18 to TRBJ1-1; D call uncertain. The material sequenced was peripheral blood, taken 28 days after the second AZD1222 dose. The TCR sequence derives from an adult who received the AZD1222 COVID-19 vaccine. The CDR3: CASSPPASTEAFF. DNA for the CDR3: TGTGCCAGCTCACCACCAGCGAGCACTGAAGCTTTCTTT. The variable domain in full, completed from reference TRBV18 and TRBJ1-1, reads NAGVMQNPRHLVRRRGQEARLRCSPMKGHSHVYWYRQLPEEGLKFMVYLQKENIIDESGMPKERFSAEFPKEGPSILRIQQVVRGDSAAYFCASSPPASTEAFFGQGTRLTVV.